Each of the 17 T cell receptor beta chains below was sequenced from the same sample in a study of T cell responses to AZD1222 COVID-19 vaccine. TCRdb keeps only in-frame clones here, not all; method: immunoSEQ multiplex PCR. The sample holds a few hundred thousand clones, roughly 93% seen once. The sample consisted of peripheral blood, taken on day 0 of AZD1222 vaccination. Receptors were obtained from an adult in good health.

This rearrangement joins TRBV28 to TRBJ1-2, with 11 bases lining up with TRBD1. The ends lost 5 bases at V and 4 bases at J; junction bases unmatched: 3. The CDR3 loop spans 14 amino acids. Germline V lookup: CDR1 MDHEN, CDR2 SYDVKM. The CDR3 sequence: CASSPGQGVYGYTF. The CDR3 nucleotides are TGTGCCAGCAGTCCGGGACAGGGGGTCTATGGCTACACCTTC.

The chain uses TRBV4-1 and TRBJ2-7, with 11 bases fitting TRBD2. V gave up 3 bases and J gave up 7 bases; unmatched junction bases: 8. CDR1 is MGHRA, CDR2 YSYEKL, per germline. This CDR3 has 15 amino acids. CDR3 amino acids: CASSQRTSGSSEQYF. The CDR3 DNA follows: TGCGCCAGCAGCCAGAGGACTAGCGGGTCTAGTGAGCAGTACTTC.

The chain uses TRBV6-5 and TRBJ2-7; 9 bases match TRBD2. Per the germline V gene, CDR1 is MNHEY and CDR2 is SVGAGI. V lost 6 bases to trimming and J lost 3 bases; unmatched junction nucleotides: 6. CDR3 length: 14 amino acids. Here the CDR3 reads CASRKAGGFYEQYF. The CDR3 coding sequence is TGTGCCAGCAGGAAGGCGGGAGGGTTCTACGAGCAGTACTTC.

The chain combines TRBV5-1 with TRBJ2-7; D ambiguous. Germline V lookup: CDR1 SGHRS, CDR2 YFSETQ. V lost 0 bases to trimming and J lost 1 base, with 20 bases between them. The CDR3 covers 18 residues. The CDR3 region is CASSLVAQVPNYSYEQYF. CDR3 DNA sequence: TGCGCCAGCAGCTTGGTCGCGCAGGTCCCAAACTATTCCTACGAGCAGTACTTC. Full variable domain (missing parts from reference TRBV5-1 and TRBJ2-7): KAGVTQTPRYLIKTRGQQVTLSCSPISGHRSVSWYQQTPGQGLQFLFEYFSETQRNKGNFPGRFSGRQFSNSRSEMNVSTLELGDSALYLCASSLVAQVPNYSYEQYFGPGTRLTVT.

The chain uses TRBV12-3 or TRBV12-4 and TRBJ1-1; D not resolved. The CDR3 is made up of 11 amino acids. Trimming left V 5 bases short and J 3 bases short, with 4 bases between. In nucleotides, the CDR3 is TGTGCCAGCAGTCCGGACACTGAAGCTTTCTTT. It specifies CASSPDTEAFF.

The chain couples TRBV6-6 to TRBJ1-4, with 10 bases identical to TRBD1. With V trimmed by 11 bases and J by 5 bases, 8 bases remained unmatched. CDR1 is MNHNY and CDR2 is SVGAGI in the germline V gene (reference sequence). This CDR3 contains 14 residues. The CDR3 DNA sequence: TGTGCCCCCCGAGGGGGACAGGGGAATGAAAAACTGTTTTTT. Protein product: CAPRGGQGNEKLFF.

This chain uses TRBV7-9 with TRBJ2-3; the match to TRBD2 covers 14 bases. The trim removed 3 bases at V and 8 bases at J, leaving 1 base unmatched. The CDR3 loop spans 14 amino acids. CDR1 is SEHNR, CDR2 FQNEAQ, per germline (reference sequence). DNA for the CDR3: TGTGCCAGCAGCTTTGGACTAGCGGGAGGTACGCAGTATTTT. It encodes CASSFGLAGGTQYF.

The chain joins TRBV12-3 or TRBV12-4 to TRBJ2-7; D not certain. The CDR3 spans 13 residues. Trimming pared 5 bases from V and 5 bases from J, leaving 13 bases between. The CDR3, as DNA: TGTGCCAGCAGTCATTCTCCTAGGGACGAGCAGTACTTC. This sequence encodes CASSHSPRDEQYF.

The chain joins TRBV3-1 (or the pseudogene TRBV3-2) to TRBJ1-2, with a possible D match to TRBD1 (6 bases). Germline V gene lookup returns CDR1 LGHDT and CDR2 YNNKEL (reference sequence). Trimming cost V 6 bases and J 5 bases, with 10 bases left between them. The CDR3 is 12 amino acids. The CDR3 DNA is TGTGCCAGCAGTTCTGACAGGTATGGCTACACCTTC. Residues: CASSSDRYGYTF.

This clone was picked up one time. The rearrangement links TRBV7-8 to TRBJ2-5, with D uncertain. Trimming left V 0 bases short and J 2 bases short, with 7 bases between. The CDR3 spans 14 residues. CDR1 is SGHVS, CDR2 FQNEAQ, per germline. CDR3 DNA: TGTGCCAGCAGCTTAGCGGGCTGGCAAGAGACCCAGTACTTC. Encoded protein: CASSLAGWQETQYF. Looking up the rest from reference TRBV7-8 and TRBJ2-5 gives the full variable domain: GAGVSQSPRYKVAKRGQDVALRCDPISGHVSLFWYQQALGQGPEFLTYFQNEAQLDKSGLPSDRFFAERPEGSVSTLKIQRTQQEDSAVYLCASSLAGWQETQYFGPGTRLLVL.

V usage is TRBV29-1 and J usage is TRBJ1-2; D not resolved. The germline V and J ends were trimmed by 2 bases and 4 bases, with 11 bases remaining between them. Germline CDR1 reads SQVTM; CDR2 reads ANQGSEA. This CDR3 contains 13 residues. For the CDR3, the DNA is TGCAGCGTTGAAAGGGAGGGCAGCTATGGCTACACCTTC. The encoded protein is CSVEREGSYGYTF. The full variable domain, in which reference TRBV29-1 and TRBJ1-2 provide the parts outside the CDR3, is SAVISQKPSRDICQRGTSLTIQCQVDSQVTMMFWYRQQPGQSLTLIATANQGSEATYESGFVIDKFPISRPNLTFSTLTVSNMSPEDSSIYLCSVEREGSYGYTFGSGTRLTVV.

The rearrangement uses TRBV12-5 and TRBJ2-1; 8 bases are shared with TRBD2. Germline CDR1 is LGHNT and CDR2 is FRNRAP. J gave up 6 bases and V 0 bases, and 7 bases lay outside the gene matches. This CDR3 spans 16 amino acids. Written as DNA, the CDR3 is TGTGCTAGTGGTTTGGTACGAGTTAGCGGGGTCAATGAGCAGTTCTTC. Its translation is CASGLVRVSGVNEQFF.

A word on this clone: The sample carries other DNA sequences with the same CDR3. The chain is built from TRBV5-1 and TRBJ1-1; possibly TRBD1 for D (6 bases). Trimming removed 0 bases at V and 1 base at J, with 7 bases between. CDR1 and CDR2 from the germline V gene are SGHRS and YFSETQ. CDR3 length: 14 amino acids. In DNA, the CDR3 is TGCGCCAGCAGCTTGGGGGGGCGGAACACTGAAGCTTTCTTT. Translated, it gives CASSLGGRNTEAFF.

The chain recombines TRBV9 with TRBJ1-1; no firm D call. The CDR3 consists of 14 residues. Germline V gene data show CDR1 as SGDLS and CDR2 as YYNGEE. The V and J ends lost 3 bases and 3 bases respectively, with 12 bases between them. The CDR3 reads CASSARGRDTEAFF. Here the CDR3 DNA reads TGTGCCAGCAGCGCCCGTGGTAGGGACACTGAAGCTTTCTTT.

The V and J genes are TRBV6-5 and TRBJ1-1; no clear D. The CDR3 has 15 amino acids. Trimming stripped 0 bases from V and 1 base from J, with 9 bases between. From germline, CDR1 is MNHEY and CDR2 SVGAGI. CDR3 residues: CASSYSITENTEAFF. The CDR3 DNA reads as TGTGCCAGCAGTTACTCGATCACAGAGAACACTGAAGCTTTCTTT.

The chain employs TRBV7-6 and TRBJ2-7; 9 nucleotides match TRBD1. The CDR3 extends over 16 amino acids. V lost 2 bases, J lost 0 bases, and 5 bases stayed unmatched. CDR1 and CDR2 from the germline V gene are SGHVS and FNYEAQ. The DNA for the CDR3 is TGTGCCAGCAGCTTAACAGGGGGCGTGAGCTCCTACGAGCAGTACTTC. This gives the protein CASSLTGGVSSYEQYF.

This clone appeared once. This chain uses TRBV11-2 with TRBJ1-2, with a weak D call TRBD1 (5 bases). CDR3 size: 16 residues. Trimming took 7 bases from V and 5 from J, leaving 23 bases between them. CDR1 and CDR2 (germline): SGHAT, FQNNGV. The CDR3: CASTREGALGPYGYTF. CDR3 DNA sequence: TGTGCCAGCACCCGGGAAGGGGCCTTAGGGCCTTATGGCTACACCTTC.